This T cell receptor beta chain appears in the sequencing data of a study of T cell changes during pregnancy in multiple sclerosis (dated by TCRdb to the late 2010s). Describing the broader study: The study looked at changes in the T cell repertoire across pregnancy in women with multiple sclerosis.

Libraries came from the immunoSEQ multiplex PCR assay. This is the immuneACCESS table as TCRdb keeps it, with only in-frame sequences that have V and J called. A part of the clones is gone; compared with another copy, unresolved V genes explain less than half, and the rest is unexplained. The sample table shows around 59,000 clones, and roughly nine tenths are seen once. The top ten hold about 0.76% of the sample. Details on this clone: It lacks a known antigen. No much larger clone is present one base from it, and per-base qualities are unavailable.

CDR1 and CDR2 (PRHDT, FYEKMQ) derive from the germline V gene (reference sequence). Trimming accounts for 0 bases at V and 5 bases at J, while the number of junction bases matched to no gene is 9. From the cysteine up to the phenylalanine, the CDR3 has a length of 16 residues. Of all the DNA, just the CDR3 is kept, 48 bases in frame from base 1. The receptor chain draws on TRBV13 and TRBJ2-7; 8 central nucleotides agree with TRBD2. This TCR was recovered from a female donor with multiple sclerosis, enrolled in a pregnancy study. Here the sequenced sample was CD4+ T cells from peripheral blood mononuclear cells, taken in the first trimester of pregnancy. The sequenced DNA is TGTGCCAGCAGCTTAGGGACTAGCGAGCCTAAGCACGAGCAGTACTTC. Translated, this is CASSLGTSEPKHEQYF.